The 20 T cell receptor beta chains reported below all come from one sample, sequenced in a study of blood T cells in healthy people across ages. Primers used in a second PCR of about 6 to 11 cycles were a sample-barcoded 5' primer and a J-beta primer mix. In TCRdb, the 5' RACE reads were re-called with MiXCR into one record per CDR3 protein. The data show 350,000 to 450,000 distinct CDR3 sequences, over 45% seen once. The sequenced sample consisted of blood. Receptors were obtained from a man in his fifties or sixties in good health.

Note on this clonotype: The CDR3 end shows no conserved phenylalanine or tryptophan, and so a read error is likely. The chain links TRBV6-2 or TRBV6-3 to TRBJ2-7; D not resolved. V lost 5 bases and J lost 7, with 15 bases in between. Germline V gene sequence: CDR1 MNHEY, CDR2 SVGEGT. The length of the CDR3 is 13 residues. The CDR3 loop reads CASSQTTTWEQYL. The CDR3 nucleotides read TGTGCCAGCAGTCAGACCACAACTTGGGAGCAGTACTTA.

The chain's CDR3 is CASSEGSYSYEQYF. As DNA, the CDR3 is TGCGCCAGCAGCGAGGGCAGTTACTCCTACGAGCAGTACTTC. The chain uses TRBV4-3 and TRBJ2-7; perhaps TRBD2 as D (5 bases). The CDR3 covers 14 residues. V was shortened by 5 bases and J by 0 bases, with 11 bases between the two germline ends. CDR1 and CDR2 (germline): LGHNA, YSLEER.

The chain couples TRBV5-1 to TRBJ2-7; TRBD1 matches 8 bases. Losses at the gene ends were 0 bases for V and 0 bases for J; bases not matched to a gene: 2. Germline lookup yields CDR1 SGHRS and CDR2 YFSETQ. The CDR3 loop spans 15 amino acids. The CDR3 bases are TGCGCCAGCAGCTTGGGGGACAGGAGCTCCTACGAGCAGTACTTC. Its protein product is CASSLGDRSSYEQYF.

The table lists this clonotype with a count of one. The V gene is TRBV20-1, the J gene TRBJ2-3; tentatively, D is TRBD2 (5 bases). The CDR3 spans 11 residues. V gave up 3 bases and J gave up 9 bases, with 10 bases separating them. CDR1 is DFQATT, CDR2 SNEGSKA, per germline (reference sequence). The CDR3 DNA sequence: TGCAGTGCTAGTTACAGCGGCACGCAGTATTTT. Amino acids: CSASYSGTQYF.

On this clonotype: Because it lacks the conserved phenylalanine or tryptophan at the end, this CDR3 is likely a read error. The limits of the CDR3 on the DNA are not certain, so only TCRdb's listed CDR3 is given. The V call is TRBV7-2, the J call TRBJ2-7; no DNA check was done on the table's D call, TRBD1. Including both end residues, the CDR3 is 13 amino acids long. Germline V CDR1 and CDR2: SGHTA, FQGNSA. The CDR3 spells CASSFLGEQDFGL.

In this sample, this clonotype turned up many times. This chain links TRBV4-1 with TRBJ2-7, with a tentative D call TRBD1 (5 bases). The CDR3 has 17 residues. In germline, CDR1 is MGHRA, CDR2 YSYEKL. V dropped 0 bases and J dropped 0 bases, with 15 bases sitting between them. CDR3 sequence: CASSQDPAQDLSYEQYF. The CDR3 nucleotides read TGCGCCAGCAGCCAAGATCCCGCACAGGACCTCTCCTACGAGCAGTACTTC.

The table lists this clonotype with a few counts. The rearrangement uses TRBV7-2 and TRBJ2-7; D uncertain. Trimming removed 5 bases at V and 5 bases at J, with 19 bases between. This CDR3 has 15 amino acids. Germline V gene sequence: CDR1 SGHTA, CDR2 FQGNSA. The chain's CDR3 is CASSPLGPNVHEQYF. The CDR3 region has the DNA TGTGCCAGCAGCCCGCTCGGGCCAAACGTCCACGAGCAGTACTTC.

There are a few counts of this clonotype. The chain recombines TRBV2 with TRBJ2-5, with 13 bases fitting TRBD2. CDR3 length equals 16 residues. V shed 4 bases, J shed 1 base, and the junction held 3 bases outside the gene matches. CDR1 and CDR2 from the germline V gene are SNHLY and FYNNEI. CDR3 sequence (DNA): TGTGCCAGCAGTGGGGGACTAGCGGGGCCCCAAGAGACCCAGTACTTC. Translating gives CASSGGLAGPQETQYF. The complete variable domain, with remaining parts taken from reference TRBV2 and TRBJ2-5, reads EPEVTQTPSHQVTQMGQEVILRCVPISNHLYFYWYRQILGQKVEFLVSFYNNEISEKSEIFDDQFSVERPDGSNFTLKIRSTKLEDSAMYFCASSGGLAGPQETQYFGPGTRLLVL.

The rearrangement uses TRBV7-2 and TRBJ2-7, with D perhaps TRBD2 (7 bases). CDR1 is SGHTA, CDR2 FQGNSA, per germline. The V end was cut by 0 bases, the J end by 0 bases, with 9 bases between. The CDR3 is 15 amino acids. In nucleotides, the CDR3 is TGTGCCAGCAGCTTAGCCGGGGGGCTCTCCTACGAGCAGTACTTC. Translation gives CASSLAGGLSYEQYF.

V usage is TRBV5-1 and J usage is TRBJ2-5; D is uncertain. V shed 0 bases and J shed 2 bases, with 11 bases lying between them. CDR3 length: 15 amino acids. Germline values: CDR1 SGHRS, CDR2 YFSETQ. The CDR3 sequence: CASSLAQERQETQYF. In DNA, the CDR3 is TGCGCCAGCAGCTTGGCCCAAGAGAGGCAAGAGACCCAGTACTTC.

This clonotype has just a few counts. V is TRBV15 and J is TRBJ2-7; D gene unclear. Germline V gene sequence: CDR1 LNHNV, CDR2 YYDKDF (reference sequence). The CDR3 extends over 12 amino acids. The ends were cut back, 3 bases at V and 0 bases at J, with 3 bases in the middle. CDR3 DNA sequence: TGTGCCACCAGCAGGGGCTCCTACGAGCAGTACTTC. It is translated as CATSRGSYEQYF.

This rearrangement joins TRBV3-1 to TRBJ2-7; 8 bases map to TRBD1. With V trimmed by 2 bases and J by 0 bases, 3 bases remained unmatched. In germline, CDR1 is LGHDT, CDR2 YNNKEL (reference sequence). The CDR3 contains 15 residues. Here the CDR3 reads CASSQNRGYSYEQYF. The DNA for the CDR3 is TGTGCCAGCAGCCAAAACAGGGGGTACTCCTACGAGCAGTACTTC.

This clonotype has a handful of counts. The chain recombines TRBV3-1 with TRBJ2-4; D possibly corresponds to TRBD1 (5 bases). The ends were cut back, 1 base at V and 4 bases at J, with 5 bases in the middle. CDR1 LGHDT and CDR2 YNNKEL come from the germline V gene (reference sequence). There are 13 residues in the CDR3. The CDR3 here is CASSQGQKNIQYF. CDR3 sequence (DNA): TGTGCCAGCAGCCAAGGACAGAAAAACATTCAGTACTTC.

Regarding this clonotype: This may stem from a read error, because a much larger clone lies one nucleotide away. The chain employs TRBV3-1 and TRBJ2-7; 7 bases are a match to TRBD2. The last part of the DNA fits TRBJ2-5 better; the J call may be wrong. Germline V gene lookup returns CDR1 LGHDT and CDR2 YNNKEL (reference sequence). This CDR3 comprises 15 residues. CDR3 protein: CASSQEGEGRETQYF. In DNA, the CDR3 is TGTGCCAGCAGCCAAGAGGGGGAGGGTAGGGAGACCCAGTACTTC.

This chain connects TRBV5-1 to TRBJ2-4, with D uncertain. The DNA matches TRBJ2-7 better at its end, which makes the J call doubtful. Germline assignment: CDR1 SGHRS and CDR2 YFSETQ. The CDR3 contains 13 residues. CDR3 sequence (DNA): TGCGCCAGCACCAGTACCGATGCCTACGAGCAGTACTTC. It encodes CASTSTDAYEQYF.

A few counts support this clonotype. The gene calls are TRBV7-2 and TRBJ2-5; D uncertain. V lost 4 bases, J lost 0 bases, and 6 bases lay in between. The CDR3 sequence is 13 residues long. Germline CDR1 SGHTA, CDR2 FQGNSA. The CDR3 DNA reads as TGTGCCAGCAGCTCGCCGAACCAAGAGACCCAGTACTTC. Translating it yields CASSSPNQETQYF.

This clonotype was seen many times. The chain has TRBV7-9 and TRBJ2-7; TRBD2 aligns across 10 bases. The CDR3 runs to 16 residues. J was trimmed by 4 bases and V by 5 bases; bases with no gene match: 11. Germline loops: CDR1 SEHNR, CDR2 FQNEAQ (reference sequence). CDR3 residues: CASSRSLAGVSYEQYF. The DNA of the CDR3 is TGTGCCAGCAGCCGATCTCTAGCGGGAGTCTCTTACGAGCAGTACTTC.

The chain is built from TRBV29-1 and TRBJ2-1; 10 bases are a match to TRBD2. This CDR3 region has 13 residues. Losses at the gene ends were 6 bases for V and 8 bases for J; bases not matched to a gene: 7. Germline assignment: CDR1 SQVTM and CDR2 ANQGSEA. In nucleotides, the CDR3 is TGCAGCGTACCTGGGACTAGCGATCATGAGCAGTTCTTC. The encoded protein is CSVPGTSDHEQFF.

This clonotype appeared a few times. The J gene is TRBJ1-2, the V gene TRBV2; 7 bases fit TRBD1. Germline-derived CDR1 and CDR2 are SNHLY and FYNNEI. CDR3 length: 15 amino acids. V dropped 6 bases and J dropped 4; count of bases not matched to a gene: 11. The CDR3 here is CASRAGQTTGYGYTF. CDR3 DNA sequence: TGTGCCAGCAGAGCGGGACAGACAACGGGCTATGGCTACACCTTC. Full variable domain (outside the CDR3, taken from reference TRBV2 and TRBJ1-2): EPEVTQTPSHQVTQMGQEVILRCVPISNHLYFYWYRQILGQKVEFLVSFYNNEISEKSEIFDDQFSVERPDGSNFTLKIRSTKLEDSAMYFCASRAGQTTGYGYTFGSGTRLTVV.

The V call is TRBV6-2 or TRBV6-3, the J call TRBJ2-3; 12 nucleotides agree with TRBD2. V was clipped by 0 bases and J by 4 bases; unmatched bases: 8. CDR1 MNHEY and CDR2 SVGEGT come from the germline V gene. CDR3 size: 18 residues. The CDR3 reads CASSYSRLAGGYPDTQYF. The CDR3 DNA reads TGTGCCAGCAGTTACTCTCGCCTAGCGGGAGGGTATCCAGATACGCAGTATTTT.